Below, 17 T cell receptor beta chains from the same sample are listed, as sequenced in a study of blood T cell repertoires in COVID-19. Only in-frame clones appear in the TCRdb table, and some are missing; sequencing was by immunoSEQ multiplex PCR. The table shows 60,000 to 70,000 clones, with about 85% occurring only once. Input material: peripheral blood. The receptors stem from an elderly man with acute or convalescent COVID-19.

By sample share, this clone is medium-sized. The chain is built from TRBV2 and TRBJ2-1; 9 positions agree with TRBD2. Germline V gene data show CDR1 as SNHLY and CDR2 as FYNNEI. V shed 10 bases and J 5 bases; nucleotides not matched to a gene: 9. The CDR3 covers 14 residues. DNA of the CDR3: TGTGCCACAGAGGGGGGACTAGCAAACAATGAGCAGTTCTTC. It encodes CATEGGLANNEQFF.

This chain uses TRBV15 with TRBJ2-1; TRBD2 matches 10 bases. The CDR3 consists of 20 residues. CDR1 LNHNV and CDR2 YYDKDF come from the germline V gene (reference sequence). V lost 5 bases and J lost 9; bases outside the gene matches: 25. The CDR3 coding sequence is TGTGCCACCAGCCGAAGGTCGTCTGACCTGACTAGCGGGTCCCGACCTGAGCAGTTCTTC. Translated, it gives CATSRRSSDLTSGSRPEQFF. The full variable domain, with the rest looked up from reference TRBV15 and TRBJ2-1, is DAMVIQNPRYQVTQFGKPVTLSCSQTLNHNVMYWYQQKSSQAPKLLFHYYDKDFNNEADTPDNFQSRRPNTSFCFLDIRSPGLGDTAMYLCATSRRSSDLTSGSRPEQFFGPGTRLTVL.

The V gene is TRBV10-3, the J gene TRBJ1-1, with a tentative D call TRBD1 (5 bases). V lost 0 bases and J 6 bases, leaving 20 bases between the germline ends. The CDR3 runs to 17 residues. Per the germline V gene, CDR1 is ENHRY and CDR2 is SYGVKD. The CDR3 loop reads CAISESPEFVLGPEAFF. CDR3 sequence (DNA): TGTGCCATCAGTGAGTCGCCCGAGTTCGTCCTGGGGCCTGAAGCTTTCTTT.

The chain links TRBV6-5 to TRBJ1-2, with 8 bases lining up with TRBD1. Germline values: CDR1 MNHEY, CDR2 SVGAGI. The CDR3 consists of 16 residues. The J segment lost 5 bases and the V segment lost 3 bases, leaving 11 bases of the junction unmatched. For the CDR3, the DNA is TGTGCCAGCAGTTATTCCCCGGGACAGGAAGCTTATGGCTACACCTTC. Amino acid sequence: CASSYSPGQEAYGYTF.

This clone has a handful of counts. V is TRBV11-2 and J is TRBJ1-5; 8 bases line up with TRBD1. Germline trimming cut 5 bases from V and 6 bases from J; bases unmatched to any gene: 6. Looked up from germline, CDR1 is SGHAT and CDR2 is FQNNGV. The CDR3 spans 14 residues. CDR3 sequence (DNA): TGTGCCAGCAGCCAAGGACAGGGCCGTCAGCCCCAGCATTTT. The encoded protein is CASSQGQGRQPQHF.

This chain's CDR3 is CSVVGVQGAEETQYF. In DNA form, the CDR3 reads TGCAGCGTTGTGGGGGTACAGGGGGCGGAAGAGACCCAGTACTTC. The rearrangement links TRBV29-1 to TRBJ2-5; 9 bases fit TRBD1. V was clipped by 4 bases and J by 3 bases; unmatched bases: 9. There are 15 residues in the CDR3. From germline, CDR1 is SQVTM and CDR2 ANQGSEA.

The J gene is TRBJ1-5, the V gene TRBV5-1, with D maybe TRBD1 (6 bases). The CDR3 length is 15 residues. V lost 0 bases and J 3 bases, leaving 10 bases between the germline ends. CDR1 and CDR2 (germline): SGHRS, YFSETQ. This CDR3 is CASSLGTGYNQPQHF. Written as DNA, the CDR3 is TGCGCCAGCAGCTTGGGCACAGGGTACAATCAGCCCCAGCATTTT.

This chain connects TRBV6-6 to TRBJ1-4; 7 bases match TRBD1. CDR3 size: 15 residues. J was trimmed by 1 base and V by 2 bases; bases with no gene match: 1. Germline V gene lookup returns CDR1 MNHNY and CDR2 SVGAGI (reference sequence). In nucleotides, the CDR3 is TGTGCCAGCAGTTACCAGGGGGTAACTAATGAAAAACTGTTTTTT. This codes for CASSYQGVTNEKLFF.

Note on this clone: Within the sample, other DNA sequences also encode this same CDR3. The J gene is TRBJ2-7, the V gene TRBV4-1; D may be TRBD1 (6 bases). The length of the CDR3 is 16 residues. Trimming removed 0 bases at V and 7 bases at J, with 19 bases between. Germline V lookup: CDR1 MGHRA, CDR2 YSYEKL. CDR3 in DNA: TGCGCCAGCAGCCAAGAAAGGGGTGGGGGCTCGTATGAGCAGTACTTC. It encodes CASSQERGGGSYEQYF.

The rearrangement links TRBV2 to TRBJ1-1; weak D call: TRBD1 (6 bases). CDR1 SNHLY and CDR2 FYNNEI come from the germline V gene. CDR3 length: 14 amino acids. V lost 6 bases and J lost 2, with 13 bases in between. The CDR3 loop reads CASRRDTSNTEAFF. The CDR3 nucleotides are TGTGCCAGCAGGAGGGACACCAGCAACACTGAAGCTTTCTTT.

The chain couples TRBV5-1 to TRBJ1-3; 7 positions match TRBD1. CDR3 size: 14 residues. Germline CDR1 SGHRS, CDR2 YFSETQ. Trimming removed 3 bases from V and 4 bases from J; junction bases left unmatched: 4. The CDR3 DNA follows: TGCGCCAGCAGCTCCGACAGGGTCGGAAACACCATATATTTT. It is translated as CASSSDRVGNTIYF.

The table lists this clone with a count of one. The rearrangement links TRBV5-1 to TRBJ1-1; D is unresolved. The germline V gene has CDR1 SGHRS and CDR2 YFSETQ. The length of the CDR3 is 13 residues. Trimming took off 4 bases at V and 1 base at J, with 8 bases between the two ends. The CDR3 loop reads CASSHTENTEAFF. CDR3 coding DNA: TGCGCCAGCAGCCATACAGAGAACACTGAAGCTTTCTTT.

V gene TRBV19 combines with J gene TRBJ1-2; TRBD1 aligns across 7 bases. CDR1 LNHDA and CDR2 SQIVND come from the germline V gene (reference sequence). The junction had 12 bases not matched to a gene; V was cut back by 11 bases and J by 0 bases. The CDR3 contains 15 residues. The CDR3 coding sequence is TGTGCCTGCAGTGCGGGGACAGTAGCTAACTATGGCTACACCTTC. Residues: CACSAGTVANYGYTF.

The V gene is TRBV7-2, the J gene TRBJ1-2; possible D gene TRBD1, 5 bases. Germline-derived CDR1 and CDR2 are SGHTA and FQGNSA. The CDR3 runs to 15 residues. Deletions cut 5 bases from V and 7 bases from J, with 20 bases between. In DNA, the CDR3 is TGTGCCAGCAGCCCCCCTGGGAGGGGCAGCGGTGGCTACACCTTC. Translation gives CASSPPGRGSGGYTF.

The chain has TRBV9 and TRBJ2-3; 11 bases are a match to TRBD2. CDR3 length: 19 residues. The junction had 18 bases not matched to a gene; V was cut back by 0 bases and J by 9 bases. Looked up from germline, CDR1 is SGDLS and CDR2 is YYNGEE. The CDR3 protein is CASSVVSGTSGLLGATQYF. The CDR3 nucleotides read TGTGCCAGCAGCGTAGTGTCCGGGACTAGCGGCCTCCTGGGGGCCACGCAGTATTTT.

V usage is TRBV24-1 and J usage is TRBJ1-1; no definite D call. The CDR3 contains 12 residues. Germline-derived CDR1 and CDR2 are KGHDR and SFDVKD. Trimming stripped 7 bases from V and 5 bases from J, with 10 bases between. The CDR3 DNA follows: TGTGCCACCAGAAGTTCGGGGACTGAAGCTTTCTTT. Protein sequence: CATRSSGTEAFF.

V is TRBV18 and J is TRBJ1-3; 9 bases align to TRBD1. The ends lost 3 bases at V and 3 bases at J; junction bases unmatched: 3. The CDR3 totals 15 residues. The germline CDR1 and CDR2 sequences are KGHSH and LQKENI. CDR3: CASSPTGGSGNTIYF. CDR3 sequence (DNA): TGTGCCAGCTCACCCACAGGGGGCAGTGGAAACACCATATATTTT.